This T cell receptor (beta chain) was recovered during a study of blood T cell repertoires in COVID-19. Authors' processing steps: Estimation of nucleated cell counts was performed using reference gene primer amplification. TCRdb keeps only in-frame clones here, not all; method: immunoSEQ multiplex PCR. V and J calls and clone size are given by that table; D and trimming were obtained from the DNA. The table shows tens of thousands of clones, with more than 75% occurring only once. Sequenced sample: peripheral blood. The source is an elderly man with acute or convalescent COVID-19.

Here the CDR3 DNA reads TGTGCCAGCAGCTTGACAGCCAGCTCTGGGGCCAACGTCCTGACTTTC. The encoded protein is CASSLTASSGANVLTF. V usage is TRBV11-2 and J usage is TRBJ2-6, with D tentatively TRBD1 (5 bases). CDR1 is SGHAT, CDR2 FQNNGV, per germline. V gave up 3 bases and J gave up 0 bases, with 9 bases separating them. The CDR3 sequence is 16 residues long.